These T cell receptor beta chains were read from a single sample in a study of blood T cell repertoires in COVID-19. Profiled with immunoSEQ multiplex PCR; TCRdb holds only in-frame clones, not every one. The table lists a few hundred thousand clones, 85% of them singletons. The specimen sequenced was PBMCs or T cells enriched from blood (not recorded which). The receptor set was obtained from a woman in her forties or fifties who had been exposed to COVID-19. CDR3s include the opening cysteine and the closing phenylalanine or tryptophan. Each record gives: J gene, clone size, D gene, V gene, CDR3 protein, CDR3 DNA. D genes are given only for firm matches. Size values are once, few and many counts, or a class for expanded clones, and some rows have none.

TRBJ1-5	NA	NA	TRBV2	CASDGGYSNQPQHF	TGTGCCAGCGATGGAGGGTATAGCAATCAGCCCCAGCATTTT
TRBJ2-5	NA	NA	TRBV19	CASSDRGALAGTQYF	TGTGCCAGTAGTGACCGGGGGGCTTTGGCTGGGACCCAGTACTTC
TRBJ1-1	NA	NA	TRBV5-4	CASSSGDETEAFF	TGTGCCAGCAGTTCAGGGGATGAAACTGAAGCTTTCTTT
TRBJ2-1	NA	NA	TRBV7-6	CASSLVSRVNNEQFF	TGTGCCAGCAGCTTAGTGAGTCGGGTCAACAACGAGCAGTTCTTC
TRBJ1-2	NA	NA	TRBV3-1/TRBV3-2	CASSQTSGLAGYTF	TGTGCCAGCAGCCAGACCTCAGGTCTGGCTGGCTACACCTTC
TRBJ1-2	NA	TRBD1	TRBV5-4	CASSDPGQVFYGYTF	TGTGCCAGCAGCGACCCGGGACAGGTCTTCTATGGCTACACCTTC
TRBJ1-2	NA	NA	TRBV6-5	CASSYSNQGGYTF	TGTGCCAGCAGTTACTCGAACCAGGGAGGCTACACCTTC
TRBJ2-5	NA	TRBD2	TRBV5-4	CASSLEGLAGAQETQYF	TGTGCCAGCAGCTTGGAAGGACTAGCGGGGGCCCAAGAGACCCAGTACTTC
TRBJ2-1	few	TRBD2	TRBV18	CASSPGGLAGQTNNEQFF	TGTGCCAGCTCACCAGGGGGACTAGCGGGGCAAACTAACAATGAGCAGTTCTTC
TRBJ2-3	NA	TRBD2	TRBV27	CASSLGLAGFKADTQYF	TGTGCCAGCAGTCTTGGACTAGCGGGCTTCAAGGCAGATACGCAGTATTTT
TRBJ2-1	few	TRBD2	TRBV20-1	CSASSTGLAGYNEQFF	TGCAGTGCTAGTAGTACCGGACTAGCGGGGTACAATGAGCAGTTCTTC
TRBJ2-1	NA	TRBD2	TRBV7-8	CASSMAGRARNEQFF	TGTGCCAGCAGCATGGCCGGGAGGGCTAGAAATGAGCAGTTCTTC
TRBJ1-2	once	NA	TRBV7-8	CASSFTPTLDYGYTF	TGTGCCAGCAGCTTTACCCCGACACTGGACTATGGCTACACCTTC
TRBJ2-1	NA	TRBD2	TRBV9	CASSVEGTSGLYNEQFF	TGTGCCAGCAGCGTCGAGGGGACTAGCGGACTCTACAATGAGCAGTTCTTC
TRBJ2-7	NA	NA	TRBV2	CATLPNPSSYEQYF	TGTGCCACCCTCCCTAATCCGAGCTCCTACGAGCAGTACTTC
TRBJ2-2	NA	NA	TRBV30	CAWSQGNTGELFF	TGTGCCTGGAGCCAGGGTAACACCGGGGAGCTGTTTTTT
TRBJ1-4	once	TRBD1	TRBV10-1	CASSEGDRVSEQLNEKLFF	TGCGCCAGCAGTGAGGGGGACAGGGTTTCGGAGCAACTGAATGAAAAACTGTTTTTT
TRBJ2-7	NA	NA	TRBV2	CASSVPPGGRQTISYEQYF	TGTGCCAGCAGTGTCCCCCCCGGGGGTCGGCAAACAATTTCCTACGAGCAGTACTTC
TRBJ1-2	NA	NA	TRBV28	CASTQSLGGYGYTF	TGTGCCAGCACCCAATCCCTAGGGGGCTATGGCTACACCTTC
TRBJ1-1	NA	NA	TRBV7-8	CASSLGRGNTEAFF	TGTGCCAGCAGCTTGGGCAGGGGAAACACTGAAGCTTTCTTT
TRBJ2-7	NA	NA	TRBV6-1	CASSESGSTHEQYF	TGTGCCAGCAGTGAATCGGGTTCAACCCACGAGCAGTACTTC
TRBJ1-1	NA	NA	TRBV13	CASSFSSGEAFF	TGTGCCAGCAGCTTCAGTTCAGGTGAAGCTTTCTTT
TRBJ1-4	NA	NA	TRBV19	CASSDSTGRGNEKLFF	TGTGCCAGTAGTGACTCGACGGGGAGGGGTAATGAAAAACTGTTTTTT